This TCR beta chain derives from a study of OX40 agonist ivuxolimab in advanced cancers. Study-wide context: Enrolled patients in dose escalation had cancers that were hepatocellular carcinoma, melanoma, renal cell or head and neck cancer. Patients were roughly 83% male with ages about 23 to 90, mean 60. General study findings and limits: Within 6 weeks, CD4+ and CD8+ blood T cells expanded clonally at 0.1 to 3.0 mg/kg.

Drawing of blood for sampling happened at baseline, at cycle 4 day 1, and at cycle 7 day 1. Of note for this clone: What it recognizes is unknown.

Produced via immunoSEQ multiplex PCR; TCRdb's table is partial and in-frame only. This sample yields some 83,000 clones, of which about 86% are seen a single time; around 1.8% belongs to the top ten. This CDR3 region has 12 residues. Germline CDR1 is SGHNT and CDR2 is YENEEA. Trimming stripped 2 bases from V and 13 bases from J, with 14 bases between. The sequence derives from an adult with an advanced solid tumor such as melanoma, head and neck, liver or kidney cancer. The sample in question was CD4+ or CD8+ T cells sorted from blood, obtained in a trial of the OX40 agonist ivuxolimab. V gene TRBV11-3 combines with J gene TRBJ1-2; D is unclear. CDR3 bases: TGTGCCAGCAGCTTATCGGGAGATGAGCGCACCTTC. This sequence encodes CASSLSGDERTF. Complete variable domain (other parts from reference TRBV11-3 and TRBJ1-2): EAGVVQSPRYKIIEKKQPVAFWCNPISGHNTLYWYLQNLGQGPELLIRYENEEAVDDSQLPKDRFSAERLKGVDSTLKIQPAELGDSAVYLCASSLSGDERTFGSGTRLTVV.